This T cell receptor (beta chain) was sequenced in a study of blood T cell repertoires in COVID-19. Study-wide context: Material from acute and convalescent COVID-19 was sourced from the United States, Italy and Spain. Sample material is recorded as cDNA or gDNA derived from T cells, B-cell-depleted T cells, or PBMCs.

In the original workflow: Amplification of reference gene primers provided the estimated nucleated cell counts. Assay used: immunoSEQ multiplex PCR; TCRdb lists only in-frame clones, some missing. Clone size and the V and J calls come from that table; the DNA yielded D and trimming. The sample consists of about 130,000 clones, around 79% of them appearing once. The sequence derives from an elderly man with acute or convalescent COVID-19. The sequenced material came from peripheral blood.

The CDR3: CASSSPLQGAPLHF. DNA of the CDR3: TGTGCCAGCAGTTCACCCCTACAGGGGGCACCCCTCCACTTT. The chain uses TRBV27 and TRBJ1-6; 8 positions agree with TRBD1. CDR1 is MNHEY, CDR2 SMNVEV, per germline (reference sequence). The CDR3 runs to 14 residues. Trimming at V came to 4 bases and at J to 11 bases, leaving 7 bases not matched to a gene.